The 10 T cell receptor beta chains in this list originate from one sample, sequenced in a study of cytomegalovirus exposure and HLA in healthy donors. The primer mix had 60 Vbeta and 13 Jbeta primers. Sequencing was performed with immunoSEQ multiplex PCR; in TCRdb, only in-frame clones are kept and a portion is missing. This sample's table reports 65,000 to 85,000 clones. Sequenced sample: PBMCs. These receptors were obtained from a female donor in good health and CMV-seropositive.

The gene calls are TRBV5-4 and TRBJ2-5, with 10 bases lining up with TRBD2. V shed 4 bases and J 5 bases; nucleotides not matched to a gene: 8. There are 15 residues in the CDR3. Germline V gene sequence: CDR1 SGHNT, CDR2 YYREEE (reference sequence). CDR3 sequence: CASSPGTSVWETQYF. The CDR3, as DNA: TGTGCCAGCAGCCCCGGGACTAGCGTTTGGGAGACCCAGTACTTC.

This sequence joins TRBV4-2 and TRBJ2-1; weak D call: TRBD2 (6 bases). This CDR3 contains 18 residues. Germline values: CDR1 LGHNA, CDR2 YNFKEQ. Trimming cost V 0 bases and J 2 bases, with 17 bases left between them. CDR3 sequence (DNA): TGTGCCAGCAGCCAAGACGGGTTAGCGGTCTCGCCCTACAATGAGCAGTTCTTC. Protein product: CASSQDGLAVSPYNEQFF.

This sequence joins TRBV30 and TRBJ1-3; TRBD1 is a possible D gene (5 bases). There are 16 residues in the CDR3. Germline CDR1 and CDR2: GTSNPN and SVGIG (reference sequence). V was trimmed by 3 bases and J by 1 base, leaving 16 bases between them. The DNA for the CDR3 is TGTGCCTGGAGGGCACCCCAGGGATTTTCTGGAAACACCATATATTTT. Amino acid sequence: CAWRAPQGFSGNTIYF.

This chain connects TRBV29-1 to TRBJ2-1; TRBD2 aligns across 10 bases. The germline CDR1 and CDR2 sequences are SQVTM and ANQGSEA. This CDR3 has 13 amino acids. Trimming cost V 5 bases and J 6 bases; bases outside gene matches: 4. CDR3 sequence (DNA): TGCAGCGTTTTGGGACTAGCGCTCAATGAGCAGTTCTTC. This translates into CSVLGLALNEQFF.

The V gene is TRBV3-2, the J gene TRBJ1-1. TRBV3-2 is a documented pseudogene. CDR3 size: 9 residues. CDR3 DNA sequence: TGTGCCAGCAGCCGGCGGAGGCTCTTT. It is translated as CASSRRRLF.

Comments on this clone: A read error may account for a junction end that differs from germline. The gene calls are TRBV29-1 and TRBJ1-1; tentative D call: TRBD1 (5 bases). The germline CDR1 and CDR2 sequences are SQVTM and ANQGSEA. This CDR3 is built from 14 residues. The CDR3 DNA reads TGCAGCGTCTTCAGCCGGGCCGCGGACACTGAAGATTTCTTT. Protein product: CSVFSRAADTEDFF. Complete variable domain (other parts from reference TRBV29-1 and TRBJ1-1): SAVISQKPSRDICQRGTSLTIQCQVDSQVTMMFWYRQQPGQSLTLIATANQGSEATYESGFVIDKFPISRPNLTFSTLTVSNMSPEDSSIYLCSVFSRAADTEDFFGQGTRLTVV.

This CDR3 reads CASSQTWTGGLKLFF. The CDR3 DNA is TGCGCCAGCAGCCAGACGTGGACAGGGGGCCTAAAACTGTTTTTT. V and J are TRBV4-1 and TRBJ1-4; 11 nucleotides agree with TRBD1. Looked up from germline, CDR1 is MGHRA and CDR2 is YSYEKL. J lost 10 bases, V lost 3 bases, and 7 bases had no gene match. This CDR3 is 15 amino acids long.

The chain carries TRBV7-2 and TRBJ2-7; 8 positions agree with TRBD1. Trimming at V came to 5 bases and at J to 7 bases, leaving 7 bases not matched to a gene. CDR3 length: 13 residues. The V gene's germline CDR1 is SGHTA and CDR2 FQGNSA. The CDR3 DNA follows: TGTGCCAGCAGCAGACAGGGGTGGGGAGAGCAGTACTTC. The encoded protein is CASSRQGWGEQYF. Using reference TRBV7-2 and TRBJ2-7 for the parts outside the CDR3, the full variable domain is GAGVSQSPSNKVTEKGKDVELRCDPISGHTALYWYRQSLGQGLEFLIYFQGNSAPDKSGLPSDRFSAERTGGSVSTLTIQRTQQEDSAVYLCASSRQGWGEQYFGPGTRLTVT.

This rearrangement joins TRBV6-5 to TRBJ1-2; 8 nucleotides match TRBD1. Germline V gene sequence: CDR1 MNHEY, CDR2 SVGAGI. The CDR3 loop spans 15 amino acids. V lost 6 bases, J lost 2 bases, and 8 bases stayed unmatched. CDR3 residues: CASSYSTGANYGYTF. In nucleotides, the CDR3 is TGTGCCAGCAGCTATTCGACAGGGGCGAACTATGGCTACACCTTC.

The CDR3 reads CASSIRPGGGDNEQFF. CDR3 coding DNA: TGTGCCAGTAGTATCCGGCCCGGGGGGGGCGACAATGAGCAGTTCTTC. The genes are TRBV19 and TRBJ2-1, with 8 bases fitting TRBD2. The CDR3 has 16 residues. Germline V gene lookup returns CDR1 LNHDA and CDR2 SQIVND (reference sequence). After removal of 3 bases from V and 5 bases from J, the junction contained 9 bases not matched to a gene.